This T cell receptor beta chain was documented in a study of T cell responses to AZD1222 COVID-19 vaccine. Using immunoSEQ multiplex PCR, the repertoire was profiled, and TCRdb retains in-frame clones only, with some absent. The data show more than 85,000 clones, approximately 82% seen once. Overall study results and limits: CD4 TCRs associated with vaccination spanned spike, dominating at 160-218 and 743-854. Among the donors, most were white British and more were female, and clonal diversity was possibly underestimated.

As concerns this clone: What it binds is not known.

The V end lost 3 bases, the J end lost 0 bases, and 8 bases lay between the germline ends. Germline CDR1 is SQVTM and CDR2 is ANQGSEA. This CDR3 has 13 residues. The receptor was derived from an adult in good health. Specimen: peripheral blood, collected on day 0 of AZD1222 vaccination. V gene TRBV29-1 combines with J gene TRBJ1-1; D is perhaps TRBD1 (5 bases). CDR3 sequence reads: CSVDRELNTEAFF. CDR3 DNA sequence: TGCAGCGTTGACAGGGAATTGAACACTGAAGCTTTCTTT.